These 10 T cell receptor beta chains share one sample of origin, sequenced in a study of CD8 T cells in Susac syndrome. After extraction with the RNeasy kit, roughly 0.45 to 1 ug of the RNA was reverse transcribed using random hexamers. Via MiXCR, TCRdb re-called the immunoSEQ multiplex PCR reads, giving one row per CDR3 protein. The sample has 110,000 or so distinct CDR3 sequences; 85% to 95% are singletons. Sequenced material: CD4+ T cells from PBMCs. Source of these receptors: a human donor with multiple sclerosis.

The rearrangement joins TRBV30 to TRBJ1-2, with a possible D match to TRBD1 (5 bases). The V gene's germline CDR1 is GTSNPN and CDR2 SVGIG (reference sequence). The CDR3 extends over 12 amino acids. V was shortened by 2 bases and J by 7 bases, with 11 bases between the two germline ends. In DNA, the CDR3 is TGTGCCTGGAGTCTTTTCGGGGGTGGCTACACCTTC. This translates into CAWSLFGGGYTF.

The chain couples TRBV19 to TRBJ1-5, with a possible D match to TRBD1 (6 bases). V was cut by 5 bases and J by 0 bases, with 11 bases left in between. CDR3 length: 15 residues. The V gene's germline CDR1 is LNHDA and CDR2 SQIVND (reference sequence). The CDR3 DNA reads as TGTGCCAGTAGTTCACAGGGCAATAGCAATCAGCCCCAGCATTTT. Translation: CASSSQGNSNQPQHF.

V gene TRBV24-1 combines with J gene TRBJ1-2; 7 positions agree with TRBD1. Trimming took 6 bases from V and 4 from J; bases not matched to a gene: 19. The CDR3 is 18 amino acids. From germline, CDR1 is KGHDR and CDR2 SFDVKD. The CDR3 is CATSTRDSRGGVGYGYTF. As DNA, the CDR3 is TGTGCCACCAGTACTAGGGACAGTCGAGGAGGGGTTGGCTATGGCTACACCTTC.

V gene TRBV25-1 combines with J gene TRBJ2-5; TRBD1 matches 9 bases. Trimming took 5 bases from V and 13 from J; bases not matched to a gene: 17. CDR1 and CDR2 (germline): MGHDK, SYGVNS. The CDR3 extends over 15 amino acids. CDR3 sequence reads: CASSPEAWSQGAGYF. The CDR3 DNA sequence: TGTGCCAGCAGTCCCGAGGCGTGGTCACAGGGGGCCGGGTACTTC.

The CDR3 DNA sequence: TGCGCCAGCAGCTTGGATGGGGGGGGTACAGATACGCAGTATTTT. This gives the protein CASSLDGGGTDTQYF. This chain connects TRBV5-1 to TRBJ2-3, with 7 bases that match TRBD2. Germline V gene lookup returns CDR1 SGHRS and CDR2 YFSETQ. The CDR3 is 15 residues long. V shed 0 bases and J 3 bases; nucleotides not matched to a gene: 4.

The J gene is TRBJ2-7, the V gene TRBV20-1; TRBD1 or TRBD2 may be the D gene (5 bases each). From germline, CDR1 is DFQATT and CDR2 SNEGSKA (reference sequence). The germline V and J ends were trimmed by 4 bases and 3 bases, with 13 bases remaining between them. The CDR3 consists of 13 residues. CDR3 DNA: TGCAGTGCTAAATCGAGGGGTGTCTACGAGCAGTACTTC. It encodes CSAKSRGVYEQYF.

V usage is TRBV6-1 and J usage is TRBJ2-5; 8 bases match TRBD2. The CDR3 sequence is 15 residues long. V shed 2 bases and J 5 bases; nucleotides not matched to a gene: 7. CDR1 and CDR2 from the germline V gene are MNHNS and SASEGT. The CDR3 spells CASSELGLARETQYF. The CDR3 DNA follows: TGTGCCAGCAGTGAACTAGGACTAGCAAGGGAGACCCAGTACTTC.

This clonotype was picked up a small number of times. This chain links TRBV6-1 with TRBJ1-1, with 12 bases identical to TRBD1. The CDR3 extends over 15 amino acids. Germline lookup yields CDR1 MNHNS and CDR2 SASEGT. The junction had 5 bases not matched to a gene; V was cut back by 9 bases and J by 0 bases. Written as DNA, the CDR3 is TGTGCCAGTCCCGGGACAGGGGGCTTGAACACTGAAGCTTTCTTT. It is translated as CASPGTGGLNTEAFF.

The chain is built from TRBV5-5 and TRBJ1-1, with unresolved D. V lost 0 bases to trimming and J lost 5 bases, with 11 bases between them. Germline CDR1 reads SGHKS; CDR2 reads YYEKEE (reference sequence). This CDR3 has 14 amino acids. Written as DNA, the CDR3 is TGTGCCAGCAGCTTGGGTGGCAGACGGACTGAAGCTTTCTTT. This encodes CASSLGGRRTEAFF.

J is TRBJ2-3 and V is TRBV2; 7 bases are a match to TRBD1. The V and J ends lost 6 bases and 2 bases, in that order; junction bases with no gene match: 8. CDR3 length: 15 residues. CDR1 is SNHLY, CDR2 FYNNEI, per germline. CDR3 sequence reads: CASSLLDRTTDTQYF. The CDR3 DNA sequence: TGTGCCAGCAGCCTCTTGGACAGGACCACAGATACGCAGTATTTT.